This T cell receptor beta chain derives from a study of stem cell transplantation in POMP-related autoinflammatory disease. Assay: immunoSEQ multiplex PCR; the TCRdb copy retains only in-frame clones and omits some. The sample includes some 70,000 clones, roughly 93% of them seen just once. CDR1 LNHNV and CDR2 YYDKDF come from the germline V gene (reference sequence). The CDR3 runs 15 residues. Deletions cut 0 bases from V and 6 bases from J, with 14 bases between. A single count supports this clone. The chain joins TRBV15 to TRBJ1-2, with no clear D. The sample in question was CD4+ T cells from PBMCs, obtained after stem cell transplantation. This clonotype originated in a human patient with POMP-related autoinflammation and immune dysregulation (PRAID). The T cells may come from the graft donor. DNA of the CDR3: TGTGCCACCAGCAGAGACCCGGCAGGCGGGGATGGCTACACCTTC. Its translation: CATSRDPAGGDGYTF.